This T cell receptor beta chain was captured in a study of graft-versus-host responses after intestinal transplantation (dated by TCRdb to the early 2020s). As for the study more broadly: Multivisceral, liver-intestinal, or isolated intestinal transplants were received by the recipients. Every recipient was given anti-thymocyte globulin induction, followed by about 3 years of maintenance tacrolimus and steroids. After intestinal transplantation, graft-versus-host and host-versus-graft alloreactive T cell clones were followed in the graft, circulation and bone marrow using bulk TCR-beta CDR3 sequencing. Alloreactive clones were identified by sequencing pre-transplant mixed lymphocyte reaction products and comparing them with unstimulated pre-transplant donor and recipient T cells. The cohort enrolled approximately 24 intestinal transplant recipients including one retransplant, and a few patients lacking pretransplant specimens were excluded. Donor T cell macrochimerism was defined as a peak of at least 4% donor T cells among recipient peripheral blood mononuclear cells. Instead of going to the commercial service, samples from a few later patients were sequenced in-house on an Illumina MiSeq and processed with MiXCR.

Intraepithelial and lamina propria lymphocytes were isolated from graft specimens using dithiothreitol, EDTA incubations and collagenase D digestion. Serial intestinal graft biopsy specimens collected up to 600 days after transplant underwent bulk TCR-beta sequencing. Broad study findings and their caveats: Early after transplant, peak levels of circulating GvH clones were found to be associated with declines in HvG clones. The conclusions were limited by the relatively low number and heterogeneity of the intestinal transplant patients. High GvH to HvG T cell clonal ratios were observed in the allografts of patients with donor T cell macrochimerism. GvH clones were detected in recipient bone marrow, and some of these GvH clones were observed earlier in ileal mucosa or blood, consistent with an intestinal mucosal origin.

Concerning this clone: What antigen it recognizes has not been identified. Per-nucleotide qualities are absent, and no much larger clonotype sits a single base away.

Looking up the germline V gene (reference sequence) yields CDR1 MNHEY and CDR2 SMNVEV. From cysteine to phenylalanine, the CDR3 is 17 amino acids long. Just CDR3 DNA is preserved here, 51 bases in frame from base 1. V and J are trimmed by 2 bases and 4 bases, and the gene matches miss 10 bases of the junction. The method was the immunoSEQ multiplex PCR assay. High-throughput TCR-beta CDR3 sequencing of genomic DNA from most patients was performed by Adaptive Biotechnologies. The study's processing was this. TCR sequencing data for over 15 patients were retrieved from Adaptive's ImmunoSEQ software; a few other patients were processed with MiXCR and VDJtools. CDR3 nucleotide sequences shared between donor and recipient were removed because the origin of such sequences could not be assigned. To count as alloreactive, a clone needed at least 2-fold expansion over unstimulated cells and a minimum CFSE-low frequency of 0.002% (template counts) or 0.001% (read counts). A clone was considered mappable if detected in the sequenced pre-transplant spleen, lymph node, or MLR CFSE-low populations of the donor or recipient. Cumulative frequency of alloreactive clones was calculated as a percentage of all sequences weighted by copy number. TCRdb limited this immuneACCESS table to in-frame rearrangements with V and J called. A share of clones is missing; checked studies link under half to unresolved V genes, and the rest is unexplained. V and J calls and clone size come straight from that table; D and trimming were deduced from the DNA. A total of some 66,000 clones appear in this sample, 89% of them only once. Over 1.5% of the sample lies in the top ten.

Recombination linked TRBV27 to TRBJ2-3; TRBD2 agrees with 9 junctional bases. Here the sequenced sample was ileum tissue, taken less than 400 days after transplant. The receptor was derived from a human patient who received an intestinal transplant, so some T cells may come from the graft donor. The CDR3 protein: CASSLRGAGGAPDTQYF. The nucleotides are TGTGCCAGCAGTTTAAGGGGGGCGGGAGGGGCCCCAGATACGCAGTATTTT.